This T cell receptor (beta chain) was sequenced for a study of blood T cells in healthy people across ages. Overall study results and limits: Observed TCR beta diversity per million T cells went down as age went up. This fall followed a roughly linear course with age.

The sample holds many counts of this clonotype. Its antigen is as yet unknown. This CDR3 is 14 amino acids long. J lost 5 bases, V lost 7 bases, and 10 bases had no gene match. Germline V gene sequence: CDR1 DFQATT, CDR2 SNEGSKA (reference sequence). Donation came from healthy Caucasian individuals in Russia who were aged roughly 6 to 100. Next came a second PCR, run for roughly 6 to 11 cycles, which used a sample-barcoded 5' primer along with a J-beta primer mix. Researchers report that a template-switch adaptor with 12 random nucleotides tagged each cDNA molecule. A minimum of 2.5 million CDR3-containing paired-end reads was obtained for each sample. MiXCR, run by TCRdb on the 5' RACE reads, gives a single entry per CDR3 protein. This table has 550,000 to 800,000 distinct CDR3 sequences, approximately 29% appearing once.

The receptor comes from a woman over 75 in good health. What was sequenced was blood. The chain joins TRBV20-1 to TRBJ2-5; 10 bases map to TRBD2. The DNA for the CDR3 is TGCAGTGTCCTCGGGACTAGCGAGTCGGAGACCCAGTACTTC. It translates to CSVLGTSESETQYF.